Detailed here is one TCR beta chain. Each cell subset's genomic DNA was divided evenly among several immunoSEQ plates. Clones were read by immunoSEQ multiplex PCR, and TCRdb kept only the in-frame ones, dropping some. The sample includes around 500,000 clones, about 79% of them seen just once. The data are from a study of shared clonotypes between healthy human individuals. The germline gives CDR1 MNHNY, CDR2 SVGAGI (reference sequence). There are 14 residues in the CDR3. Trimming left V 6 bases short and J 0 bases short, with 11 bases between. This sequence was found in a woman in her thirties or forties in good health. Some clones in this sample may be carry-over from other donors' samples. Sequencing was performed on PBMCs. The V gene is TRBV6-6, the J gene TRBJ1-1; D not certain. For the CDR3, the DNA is TGTGCCAGCAGAAAACAGCTCTTGAACACTGAAGCTTTCTTT. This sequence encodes CASRKQLLNTEAFF.